There are many counts of the clone carrying this T cell receptor beta chain. Enrollees, about 18 to 100 years old, lived in 25 or so US areas. Someone with COVID-19 had been met by exposed participants within 2 weeks before study entry. Under the authors' procedure: Amplified reference gene primers provided the basis for estimating nucleated cell counts. TCRdb's copy holds only in-frame clones and misses some; the assay was immunoSEQ multiplex PCR. That table is the source of V, J and clone size, and D and trimming were worked out from the DNA. The sample has 200,000 to 300,000 clones; 75% to 90% are singletons. The CDR3 covers 14 residues. CDR1 and CDR2 (germline): MNHEY, SVGAGI. V was pared by 6 bases and J by 8 bases, with 6 bases of the junction left unmatched. These data originate in a study of blood T cell repertoires in COVID-19. As for the study in general: Samples taken during acute and convalescent COVID-19 were collected in the United States, Italy and Spain.

The TCR originated in a woman in her 40s who had been exposed to COVID-19. The sequenced sample was PBMCs or T cells enriched from blood (not recorded which). The V and J genes are TRBV6-5 and TRBJ2-1; 11 bases agree with TRBD2. The CDR3: CASSRLAGSDEQFF. As DNA, the CDR3 is TGTGCCAGCAGCAGACTAGCGGGGAGCGATGAGCAGTTCTTC.